This T cell receptor (beta chain) originates from a study of blood T cell repertoires in COVID-19. Turning to the study itself: Collection of acute and convalescent COVID-19 samples took place in the United States, Italy and Spain. From T cells, B-cell-depleted T cells, or PBMCs came the material, which was cDNA or gDNA.

The method was immunoSEQ multiplex PCR; TCRdb's version includes in-frame clones alone and lacks a portion of them. Seen here are about 35,000 clones, about 90% observed once, and the top ten hold 40% to 45%. Germline-derived CDR1 and CDR2 are SGHRS and YFSETQ. Trimming removed 0 bases at V and 7 bases at J, with 14 bases between. This CDR3 spans 15 amino acids. The clonotype originates from a human donor in a cohort sampled during active COVID-19. The source material was peripheral blood. J is TRBJ1-5 and V is TRBV5-1; D is possibly TRBD1 (5 bases). The CDR3 is CASSLAGGGGQPQHF. The CDR3 DNA reads as TGCGCCAGCAGCTTGGCCGGGGGGGGAGGACAGCCCCAGCATTTT.